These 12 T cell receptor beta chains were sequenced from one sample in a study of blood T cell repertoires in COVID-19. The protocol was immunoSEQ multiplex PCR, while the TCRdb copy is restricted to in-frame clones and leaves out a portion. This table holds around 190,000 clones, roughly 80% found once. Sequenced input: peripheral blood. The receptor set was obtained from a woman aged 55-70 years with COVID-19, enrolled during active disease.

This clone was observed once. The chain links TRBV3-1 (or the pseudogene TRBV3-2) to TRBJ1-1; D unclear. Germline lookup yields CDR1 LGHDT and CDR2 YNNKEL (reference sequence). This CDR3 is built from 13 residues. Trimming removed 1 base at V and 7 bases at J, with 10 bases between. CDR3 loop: CASSQVLGSEAFF. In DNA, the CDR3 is TGTGCCAGCAGCCAAGTTCTTGGGAGTGAAGCTTTCTTT.

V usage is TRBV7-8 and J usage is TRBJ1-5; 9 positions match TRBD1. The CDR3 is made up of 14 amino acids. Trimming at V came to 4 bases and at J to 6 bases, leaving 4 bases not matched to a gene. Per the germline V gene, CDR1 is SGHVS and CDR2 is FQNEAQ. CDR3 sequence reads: CASSWDREFQPQHF. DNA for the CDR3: TGTGCCAGCAGCTGGGACAGGGAGTTTCAGCCCCAGCATTTT.

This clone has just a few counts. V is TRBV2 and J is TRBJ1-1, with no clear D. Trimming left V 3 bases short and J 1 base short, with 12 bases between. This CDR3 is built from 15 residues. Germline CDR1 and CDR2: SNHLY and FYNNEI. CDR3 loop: CASSEREDGNTEAFF. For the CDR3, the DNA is TGTGCCAGCAGTGAGAGGGAGGACGGGAACACTGAAGCTTTCTTT. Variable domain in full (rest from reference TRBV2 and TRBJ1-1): EPEVTQTPSHQVTQMGQEVILRCVPISNHLYFYWYRQILGQKVEFLVSFYNNEISEKSEIFDDQFSVERPDGSNFTLKIRSTKLEDSAMYFCASSEREDGNTEAFFGQGTRLTVV.

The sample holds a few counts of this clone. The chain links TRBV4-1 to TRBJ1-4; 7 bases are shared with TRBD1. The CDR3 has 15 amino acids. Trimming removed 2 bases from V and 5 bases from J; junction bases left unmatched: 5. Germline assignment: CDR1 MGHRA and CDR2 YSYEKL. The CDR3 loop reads CASSQKGQSNEKLFF. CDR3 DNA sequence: TGCGCCAGCAGCCAAAAGGGACAGTCCAATGAAAAACTGTTTTTT.

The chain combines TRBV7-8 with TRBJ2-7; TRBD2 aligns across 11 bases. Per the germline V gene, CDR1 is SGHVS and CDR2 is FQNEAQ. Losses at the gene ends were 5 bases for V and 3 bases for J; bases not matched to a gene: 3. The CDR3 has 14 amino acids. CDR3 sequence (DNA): TGTGCCAGCAGCATACTAGCGGGAGTCTACGAGCAGTACTTC. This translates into CASSILAGVYEQYF.

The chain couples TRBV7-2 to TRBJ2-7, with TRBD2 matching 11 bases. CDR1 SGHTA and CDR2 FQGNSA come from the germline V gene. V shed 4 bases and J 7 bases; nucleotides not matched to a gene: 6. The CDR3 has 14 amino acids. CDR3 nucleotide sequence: TGTGCCAGCAGCTCACTAGCGGGAGTTGGGGAGCAGTACTTC. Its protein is CASSSLAGVGEQYF.

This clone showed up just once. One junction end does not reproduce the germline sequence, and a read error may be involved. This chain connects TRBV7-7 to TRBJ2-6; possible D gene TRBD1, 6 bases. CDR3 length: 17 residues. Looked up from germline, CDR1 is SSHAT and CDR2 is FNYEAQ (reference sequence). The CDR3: CASSLGTPGSGTNVLTF. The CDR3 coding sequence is TGTGCTAGCAGCCTCGGGACACCAGGCTCTGGGACCAACGTCCTGACTTTC.

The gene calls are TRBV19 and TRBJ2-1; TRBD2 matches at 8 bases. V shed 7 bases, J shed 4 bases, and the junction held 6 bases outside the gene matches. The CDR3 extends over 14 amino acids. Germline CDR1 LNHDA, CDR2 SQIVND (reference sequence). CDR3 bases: TGTGCCAGTAAGGTTAGCGGGAATTACAATGAGCAGTTCTTC. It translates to CASKVSGNYNEQFF.

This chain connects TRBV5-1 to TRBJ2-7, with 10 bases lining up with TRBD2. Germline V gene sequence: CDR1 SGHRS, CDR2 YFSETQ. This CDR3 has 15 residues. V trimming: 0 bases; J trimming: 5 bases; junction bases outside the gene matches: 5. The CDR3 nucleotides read TGCGCCAGCAGCTTGGACACTAGCGGGATCAACGAGCAGTACTTC. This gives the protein CASSLDTSGINEQYF.

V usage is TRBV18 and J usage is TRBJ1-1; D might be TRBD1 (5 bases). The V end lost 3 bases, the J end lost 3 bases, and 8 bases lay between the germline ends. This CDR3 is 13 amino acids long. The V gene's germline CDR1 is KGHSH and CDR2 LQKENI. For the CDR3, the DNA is TGTGCCAGCTCACCGGGGGGAGACACTGAAGCTTTCTTT. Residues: CASSPGGDTEAFF. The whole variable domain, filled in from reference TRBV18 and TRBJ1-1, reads NAGVMQNPRHLVRRRGQEARLRCSPMKGHSHVYWYRQLPEEGLKFMVYLQKENIIDESGMPKERFSAEFPKEGPSILRIQQVVRGDSAAYFCASSPGGDTEAFFGQGTRLTVV.

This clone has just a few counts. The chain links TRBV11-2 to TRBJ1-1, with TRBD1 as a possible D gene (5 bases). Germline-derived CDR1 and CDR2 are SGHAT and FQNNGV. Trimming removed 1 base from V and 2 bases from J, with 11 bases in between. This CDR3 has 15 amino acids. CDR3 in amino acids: CASSLAVTGNTEAFF. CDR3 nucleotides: TGTGCCAGCAGCTTAGCCGTAACAGGTAACACTGAAGCTTTCTTT. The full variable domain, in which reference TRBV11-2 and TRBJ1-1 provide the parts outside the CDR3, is EAGVAQSPRYKIIEKRQSVAFWCNPISGHATLYWYQQILGQGPKLLIQFQNNGVVDDSQLPKDRFSAERLKGVDSTLKIQPAKLEDSAVYLCASSLAVTGNTEAFFGQGTRLTVV.

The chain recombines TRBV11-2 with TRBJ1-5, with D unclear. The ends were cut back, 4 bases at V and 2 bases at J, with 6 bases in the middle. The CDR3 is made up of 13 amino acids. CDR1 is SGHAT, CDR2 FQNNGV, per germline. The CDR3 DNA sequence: TGTGCCAGCAGCTCCGAGGGCAATCAGCCCCAGCATTTT. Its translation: CASSSEGNQPQHF.